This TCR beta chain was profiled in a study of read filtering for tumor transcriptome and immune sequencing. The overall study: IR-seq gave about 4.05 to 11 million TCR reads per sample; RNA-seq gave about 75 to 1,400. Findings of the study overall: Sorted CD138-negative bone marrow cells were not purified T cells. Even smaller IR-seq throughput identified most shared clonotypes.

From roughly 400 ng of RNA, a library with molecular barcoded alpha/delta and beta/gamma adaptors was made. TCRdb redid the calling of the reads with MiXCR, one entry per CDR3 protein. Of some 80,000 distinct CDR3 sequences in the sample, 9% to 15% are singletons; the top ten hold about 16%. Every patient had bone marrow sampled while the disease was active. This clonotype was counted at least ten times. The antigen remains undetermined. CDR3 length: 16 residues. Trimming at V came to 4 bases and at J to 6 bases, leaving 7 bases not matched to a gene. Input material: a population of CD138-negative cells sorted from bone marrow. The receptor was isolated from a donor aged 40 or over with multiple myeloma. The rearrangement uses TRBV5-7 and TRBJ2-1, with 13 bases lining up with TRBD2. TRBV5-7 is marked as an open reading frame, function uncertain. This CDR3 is CASSRLGTSGVNEQFF. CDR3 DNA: TGTGCCAGCAGCCGACTCGGGACTAGCGGGGTCAATGAGCAGTTCTTC.